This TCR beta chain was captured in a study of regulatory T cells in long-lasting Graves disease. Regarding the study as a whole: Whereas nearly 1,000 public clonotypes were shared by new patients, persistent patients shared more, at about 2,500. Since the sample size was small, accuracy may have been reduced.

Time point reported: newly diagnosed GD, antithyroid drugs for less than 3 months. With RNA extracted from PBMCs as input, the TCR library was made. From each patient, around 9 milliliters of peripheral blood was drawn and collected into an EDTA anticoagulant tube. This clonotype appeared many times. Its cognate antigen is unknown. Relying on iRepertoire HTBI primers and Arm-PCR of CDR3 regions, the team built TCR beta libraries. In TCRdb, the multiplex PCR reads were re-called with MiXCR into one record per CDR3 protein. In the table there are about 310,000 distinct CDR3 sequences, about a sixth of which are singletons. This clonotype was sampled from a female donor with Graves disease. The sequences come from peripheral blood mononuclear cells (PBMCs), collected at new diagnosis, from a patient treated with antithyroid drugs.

The DNA for the CDR3 is TGTGCCAGCAGCACCCCCCGGGATGAGCAGTTCTTC. It specifies CASSTPRDEQFF. V is TRBV28 and J is TRBJ2-1; no firm D call. Deletions cut 6 bases from V and 8 bases from J, with 11 bases between. This CDR3 spans 12 amino acids. Germline-derived CDR1 and CDR2 are MDHEN and SYDVKM. Using reference TRBV28 and TRBJ2-1 for the parts outside the CDR3, the full variable domain is DVKVTQSSRYLVKRTGEKVFLECVQDMDHENMFWYRQDPGLGLRLIYFSYDVKMKEKGDIPEGYSVSREKKERFSLILESASTNQTSMYLCASSTPRDEQFFGPGTRLTVL.